This TCR beta chain was sequenced for a study of shared clonotypes between healthy human individuals. Method: immunoSEQ multiplex PCR; TCRdb's copy keeps in-frame clones and lacks some. Of roughly 720,000 clones listed, 90% are singletons. About this clone: Its antigen remains unidentified.

Overall study results and limits: Estimated richness values were generally larger in naive subsets than in memory subsets.

After removal of 5 bases from V and 0 bases from J, the junction contained 8 bases not matched to a gene. Germline-derived CDR1 and CDR2 are SEHNR and FQNEAQ (reference sequence). The CDR3 runs to 17 residues. The authors combined CD45RO+ cells with CCR7-negative CD45RA+ TemRA cells as CD8 memory. Sequences were obtained from memory CD8+ T cells from PBMCs. Subset described: CD45RO+ cells pooled with CCR7-negative TemRA cells. The clonotype was recovered from a man aged 18 to 29 in good health. Some clones in this sample may be carry-over from other donors' samples. The rearrangement links TRBV7-9 to TRBJ1-4; 8 nucleotides match TRBD1. In DNA, the CDR3 is TGTGCCAGCAGCGGGACAGGTATAATGGCAACTAATGAAAAACTGTTTTTT. This translates into CASSGTGIMATNEKLFF.